Included here is one T cell receptor beta chain sequence, with context. Germline V gene lookup returns CDR1 KGHSH and CDR2 LQKENI. The CDR3 sequence is 13 residues long. The entry originates in a study of monozygotic twins with inflammatory bowel disease. Each CDR3 protein gets one entry in TCRdb, which reprocessed the 5' RACE reads and gives no DNA. The specimen's table records some 170,000 distinct CDR3 sequences. This TCR came from a human donor with ulcerative colitis or Crohn's disease, or a healthy co-twin of an affected twin (not recorded which). The sample consisted of blood. The V gene is TRBV18, the J gene TRBJ2-7; TCRdb selects TRBD2, and the lack of DNA leaves this call unchecked. The CDR3 here is CASSGRALLEQYF.